This T cell receptor (beta chain) was identified during a study of blood T cell repertoires in COVID-19. For the study at large: COVID-19 samples, acute and convalescent, were from the United States, Italy and Spain. Sources were T cells, B-cell-depleted T cells, or PBMCs; the material itself was cDNA or gDNA.

In the original processing: It was from reference gene primer amplification that nucleated cell counts were estimated. The assay was immunoSEQ multiplex PCR, and TCRdb's table has in-frame clones only and misses some. From that table come the V and J calls and clone size; the DNA was used to work out D and trimming. The repertoire holds tens of thousands of clones, with about 83% as singletons. Looked up from germline, CDR1 is MDHEN and CDR2 is SYDVKM. With V trimmed by 3 bases and J by 5 bases, 12 bases remained unmatched. There are 17 residues in the CDR3. V and J are TRBV28 and TRBJ2-3; 9 nucleotides match TRBD2. The sample taken for sequencing was peripheral blood. The clonotype was recovered from a human donor in a cohort sampled during active COVID-19. For the CDR3, the DNA is TGTGCCAGCAGTTTTTTAGGCGGGGGGGCCTTAGGAGATACGCAGTATTTT. This encodes CASSFLGGGALGDTQYF.